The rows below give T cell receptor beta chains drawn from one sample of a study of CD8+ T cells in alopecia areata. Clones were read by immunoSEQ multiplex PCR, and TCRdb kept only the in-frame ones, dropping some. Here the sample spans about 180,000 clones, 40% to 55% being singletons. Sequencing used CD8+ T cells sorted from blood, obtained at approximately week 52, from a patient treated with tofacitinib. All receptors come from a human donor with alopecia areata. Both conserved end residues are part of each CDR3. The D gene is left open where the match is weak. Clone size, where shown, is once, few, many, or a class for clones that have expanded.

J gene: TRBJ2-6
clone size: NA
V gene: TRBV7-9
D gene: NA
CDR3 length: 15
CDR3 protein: CASSLVSGRANVLTF
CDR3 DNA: TGTGCCAGCAGCTTAGTATCCGGGCGGGCCAACGTCCTGACTTTC

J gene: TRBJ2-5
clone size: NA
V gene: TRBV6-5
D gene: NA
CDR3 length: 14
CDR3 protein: CASSYSPSIETQYF
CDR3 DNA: TGTGCCAGCAGTTACTCCCCTAGCATAGAGACCCAGTACTTC

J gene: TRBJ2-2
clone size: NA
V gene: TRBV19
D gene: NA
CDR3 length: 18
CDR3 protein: CASSIDPRRKANTGELFF
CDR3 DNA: TGTGCCAGTAGTATAGACCCCAGGCGAAAAGCGAACACCGGGGAGCTGTTTTTT

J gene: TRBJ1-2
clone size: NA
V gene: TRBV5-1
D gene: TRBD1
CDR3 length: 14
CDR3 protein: CASNRDRVAYGYTF
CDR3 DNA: TGCGCCAGCAACCGGGACAGGGTGGCCTATGGCTACACCTTC

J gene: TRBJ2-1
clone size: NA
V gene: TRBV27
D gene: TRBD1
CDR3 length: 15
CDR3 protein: CASSLGQGFYNEQFF
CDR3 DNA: TGTGCCAGCAGTCTGGGACAGGGTTTTTACAATGAGCAGTTCTTC

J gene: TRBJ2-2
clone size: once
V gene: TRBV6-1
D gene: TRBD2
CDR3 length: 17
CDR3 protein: CASSVVWERGDTGELFF
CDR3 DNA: TGTGCCAGCAGTGTAGTCTGGGAGCGGGGCGACACCGGGGAGCTGTTTTTT

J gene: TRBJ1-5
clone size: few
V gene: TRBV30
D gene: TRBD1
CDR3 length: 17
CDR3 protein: CAWSSYEGQAYNQPQHF
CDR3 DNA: TGTGCCTGGAGTTCCTACGAGGGACAGGCCTACAATCAGCCCCAGCATTTT

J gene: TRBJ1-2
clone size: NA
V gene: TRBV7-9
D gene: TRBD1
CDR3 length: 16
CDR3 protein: CASSFVDRGRGDGYTF
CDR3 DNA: TGTGCCAGCAGCTTTGTGGACAGGGGACGCGGGGATGGCTACACCTTC

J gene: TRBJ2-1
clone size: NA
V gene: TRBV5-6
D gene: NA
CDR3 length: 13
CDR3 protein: CASSLGGPNEQFF
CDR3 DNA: TGTGCCAGCAGCCTCGGGGGGCCTAATGAGCAGTTCTTC

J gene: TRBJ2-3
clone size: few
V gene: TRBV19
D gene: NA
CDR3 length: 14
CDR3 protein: CASSTPERTDTQYF
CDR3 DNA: TGTGCCAGTAGTACCCCGGAGCGCACAGATACGCAGTATTTT

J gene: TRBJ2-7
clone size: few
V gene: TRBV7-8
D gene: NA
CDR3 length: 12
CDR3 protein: CASSVQDYEQYF
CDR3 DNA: TGTGCCAGCAGCGTACAGGATTACGAGCAGTACTTC

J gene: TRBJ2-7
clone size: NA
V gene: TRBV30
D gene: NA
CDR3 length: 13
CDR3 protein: CAWSVWDGYEQYF
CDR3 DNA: TGTGCCTGGAGTGTTTGGGACGGCTACGAGCAGTACTTC

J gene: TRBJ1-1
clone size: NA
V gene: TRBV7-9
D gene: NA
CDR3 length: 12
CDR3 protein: CASSWGAGEAFF
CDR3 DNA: TGTGCCAGCAGCTGGGGGGCTGGTGAAGCTTTCTTT

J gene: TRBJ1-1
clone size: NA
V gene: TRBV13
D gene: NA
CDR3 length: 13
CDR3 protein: CASSLEGDTEAFF
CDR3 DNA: TGTGCCAGCAGCTTAGAGGGGGACACTGAAGCTTTCTTT

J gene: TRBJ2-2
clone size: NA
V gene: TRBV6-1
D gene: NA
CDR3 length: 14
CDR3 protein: CASSEAIRSGELFF
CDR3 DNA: TGTGCCAGCAGTGAAGCTATCAGGTCCGGGGAGCTGTTTTTT

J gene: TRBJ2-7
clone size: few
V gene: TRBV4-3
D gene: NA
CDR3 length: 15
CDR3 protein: CASSPGLSSSYEQYF
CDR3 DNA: TGCGCCAGCAGCCCGGGACTCTCCAGCTCCTACGAGCAGTACTTC

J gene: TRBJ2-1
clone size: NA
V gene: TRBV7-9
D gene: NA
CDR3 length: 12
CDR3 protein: CASSSGVNEQFF
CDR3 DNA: TGTGCCAGCAGCTCAGGGGTAAATGAGCAGTTCTTC

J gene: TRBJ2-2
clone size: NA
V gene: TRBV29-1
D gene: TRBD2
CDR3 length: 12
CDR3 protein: CSVVGGTGELFF
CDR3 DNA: TGCAGCGTTGTGGGGGGGACCGGGGAGCTGTTTTTT

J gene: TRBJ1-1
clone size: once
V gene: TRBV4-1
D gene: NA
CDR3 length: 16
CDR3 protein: CASSQVRGRGNTEAFF
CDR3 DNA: TGCGCCAGCAGCCAAGTTAGAGGGCGGGGGAACACTGAAGCTTTCTTT

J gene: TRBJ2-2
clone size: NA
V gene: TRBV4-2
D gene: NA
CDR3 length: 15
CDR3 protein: CASSQDHPNTGELFF
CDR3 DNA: TGTGCCAGCAGCCAAGATCACCCGAACACCGGGGAGCTGTTTTTT

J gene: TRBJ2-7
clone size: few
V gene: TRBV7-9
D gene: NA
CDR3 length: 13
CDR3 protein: CASSLGGIYEQYF
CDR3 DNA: TGTGCCAGCAGCTTAGGGGGGATCTACGAGCAGTACTTC

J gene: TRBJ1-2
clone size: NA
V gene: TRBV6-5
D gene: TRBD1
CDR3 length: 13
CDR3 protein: CASSLDREDGYTF
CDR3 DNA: TGTGCCAGCAGTCTGGACAGGGAAGATGGCTACACCTTC

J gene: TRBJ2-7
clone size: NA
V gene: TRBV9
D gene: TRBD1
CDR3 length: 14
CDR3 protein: CASTPGQGAYEQYF
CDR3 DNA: TGTGCCAGCACCCCAGGACAGGGAGCCTACGAGCAGTACTTC

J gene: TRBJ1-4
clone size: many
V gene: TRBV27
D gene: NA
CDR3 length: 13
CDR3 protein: CASRAIDFQKLFF
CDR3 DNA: TGTGCCAGCCGGGCCATCGACTTTCAAAAACTGTTTTTT

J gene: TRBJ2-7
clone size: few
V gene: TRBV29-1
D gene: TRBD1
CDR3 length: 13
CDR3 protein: CSVSGTGGYEQYF
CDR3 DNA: TGCAGCGTCTCCGGGACAGGGGGCTACGAGCAGTACTTC

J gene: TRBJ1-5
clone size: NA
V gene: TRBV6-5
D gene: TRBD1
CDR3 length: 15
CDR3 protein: CASSTTGGSNQPQHF
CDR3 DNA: TGTGCCAGCAGTACAACAGGGGGTAGCAATCAGCCCCAGCATTTT

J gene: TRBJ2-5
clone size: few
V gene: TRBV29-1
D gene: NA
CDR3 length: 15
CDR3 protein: CSAAEGQHRQETQYF
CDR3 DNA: TGCAGCGCGGCGGAGGGACAGCATCGCCAAGAGACCCAGTACTTC

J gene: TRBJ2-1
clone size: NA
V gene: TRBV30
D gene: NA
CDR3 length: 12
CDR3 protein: CAWSVHGNEQFF
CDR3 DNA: TGTGCCTGGAGTGTACATGGGAATGAGCAGTTCTTC

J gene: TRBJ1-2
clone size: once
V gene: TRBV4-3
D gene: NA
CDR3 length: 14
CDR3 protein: CASSGTESGYGYTF
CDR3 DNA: TGCGCCAGCAGCGGGACGGAGTCTGGCTATGGCTACACCTTC

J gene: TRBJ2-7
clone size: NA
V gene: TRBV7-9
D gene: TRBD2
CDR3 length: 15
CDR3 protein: CASSLVAGGSYEQYF
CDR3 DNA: TGTGCCAGCAGCTTAGTAGCGGGGGGCTCCTACGAGCAGTACTTC

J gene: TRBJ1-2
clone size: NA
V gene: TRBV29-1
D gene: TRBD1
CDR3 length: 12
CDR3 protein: CSVQGEVYGYTF
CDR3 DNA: TGCAGCGTTCAGGGGGAAGTGTACGGCTACACCTTC

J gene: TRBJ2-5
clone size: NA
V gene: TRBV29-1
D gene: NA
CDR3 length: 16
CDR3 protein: CSVEGEVGRGMETQYF
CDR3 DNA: TGCAGCGTTGAAGGGGAGGTGGGGCGGGGAATGGAGACCCAGTACTTC

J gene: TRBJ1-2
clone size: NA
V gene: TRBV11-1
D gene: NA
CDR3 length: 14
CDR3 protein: CASSFRGASYGYTF
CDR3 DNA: TGTGCCAGCAGCTTTCGGGGGGCCAGCTATGGCTACACCTTC

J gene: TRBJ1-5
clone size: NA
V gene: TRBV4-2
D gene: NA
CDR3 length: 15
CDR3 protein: CASSPGTDSNQPQHF
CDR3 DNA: TGTGCCAGCAGCCCCGGGACGGATAGCAATCAGCCCCAGCATTTT

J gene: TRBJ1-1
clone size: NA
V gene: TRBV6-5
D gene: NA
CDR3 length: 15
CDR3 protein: CASSYTLGADTEAFF
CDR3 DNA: TGTGCCAGCAGTTATACCCTCGGTGCGGACACTGAAGCTTTCTTT

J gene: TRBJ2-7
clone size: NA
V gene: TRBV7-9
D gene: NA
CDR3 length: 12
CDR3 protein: CASSIGGLEQYF
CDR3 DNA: TGTGCCAGCAGCATAGGTGGCTTAGAGCAGTACTTC

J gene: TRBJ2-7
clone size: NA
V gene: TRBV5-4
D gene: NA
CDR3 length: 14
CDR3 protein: CASSSDPETYEQYF
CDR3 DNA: TGTGCCAGCAGCTCCGACCCTGAGACCTACGAGCAGTACTTC

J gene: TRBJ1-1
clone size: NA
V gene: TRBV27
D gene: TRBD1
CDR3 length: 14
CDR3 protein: CASSSRQGLTEAFF
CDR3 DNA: TGTGCCAGCAGTTCTCGACAGGGGCTCACTGAAGCTTTCTTT

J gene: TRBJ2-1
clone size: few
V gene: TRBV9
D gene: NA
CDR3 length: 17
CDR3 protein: CASSPTTGEGSYNEQFF
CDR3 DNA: TGTGCCAGCAGCCCCACGACAGGTGAAGGCTCCTACAATGAGCAGTTCTTC

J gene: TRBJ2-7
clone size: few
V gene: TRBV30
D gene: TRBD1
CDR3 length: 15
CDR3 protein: CAWSPPNRGIYEQYF
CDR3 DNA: TGTGCCTGGAGCCCCCCCAACAGGGGAATCTACGAGCAGTACTTC

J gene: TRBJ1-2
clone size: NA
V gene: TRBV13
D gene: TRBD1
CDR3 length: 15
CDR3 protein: CASSYGQGAAYGYTF
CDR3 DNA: TGTGCCAGCAGCTACGGGCAGGGGGCCGCCTATGGCTACACCTTC

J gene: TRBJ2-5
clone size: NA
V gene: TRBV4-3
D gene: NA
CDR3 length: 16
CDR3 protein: CASSQWVGLYQETQYF
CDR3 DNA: TGCGCCAGCAGCCAATGGGTGGGTCTCTATCAAGAGACCCAGTACTTC

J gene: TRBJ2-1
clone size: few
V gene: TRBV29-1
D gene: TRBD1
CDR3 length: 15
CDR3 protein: CSVRPGQGAVGEQFF
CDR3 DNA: TGCAGCGTCCGTCCGGGACAGGGGGCCGTGGGTGAGCAGTTCTTC

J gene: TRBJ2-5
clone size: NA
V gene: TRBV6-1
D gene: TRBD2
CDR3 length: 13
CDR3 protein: CASSRLAEETQYF
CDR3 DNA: TGTGCCAGCAGTAGACTAGCGGAAGAGACCCAGTACTTC

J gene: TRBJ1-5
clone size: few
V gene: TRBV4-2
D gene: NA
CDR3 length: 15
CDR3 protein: CASSLGSGNNQPQHF
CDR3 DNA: TGTGCCAGCAGCCTCGGGAGCGGGAACAATCAGCCCCAGCATTTT